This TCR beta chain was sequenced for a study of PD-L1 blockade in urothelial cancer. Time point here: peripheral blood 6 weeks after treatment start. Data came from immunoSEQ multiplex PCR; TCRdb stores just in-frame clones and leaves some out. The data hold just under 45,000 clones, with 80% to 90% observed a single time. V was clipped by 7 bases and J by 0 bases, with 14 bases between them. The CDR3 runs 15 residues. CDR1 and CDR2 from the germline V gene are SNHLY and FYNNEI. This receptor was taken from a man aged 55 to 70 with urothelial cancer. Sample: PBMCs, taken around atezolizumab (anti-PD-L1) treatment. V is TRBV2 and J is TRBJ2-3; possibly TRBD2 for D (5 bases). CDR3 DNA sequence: TGTGCCAGCAAGGGAACAAGGACTAGCACAGATACGCAGTATTTT. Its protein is CASKGTRTSTDTQYF.